This T cell receptor (beta chain) was captured by sequencing in a study of T cell clusters in autoimmune cytopenias. Study-level findings and limits: Exclusive TRB clusters were around 2.9-fold more numerous in healthy donors than in active autoimmune hepatitis.

Of note for this clonotype: Its antigen is undetermined.

Germline V gives CDR1 MNHNS, CDR2 SASEGT. The CDR3 extends over 16 amino acids. TRB rearrangements were amplified by touch-down multiplex PCR with mixed TRB-A/B primers. From its re-call of the multiplex PCR reads, TCRdb lists each CDR3 protein once, without DNA. In all, the sample yields roughly 12,000 distinct CDR3 sequences. TRB amplification used approximately 0.25 ug of peripheral blood genomic DNA. The sequencing input was peripheral blood. The clonotype originates from a human donor with an autoimmune cytopenia or autoimmune hepatitis (not recorded which). The genes are TRBV6-1 and TRBJ2-3; there is no DNA to check the TCRdb D call of TRBD2. CDR3 amino acids: CASSRGTSASTDTQYF.